The source of this T cell receptor beta chain is a study of post-analysis software for immune sequencing data. Study observations and caveats: TRBV5-6, TRBV5-1 and TRBV20-1 were among several TRBV segments more frequent in patients than controls. Analysis by F measure revealed that same-batch samples clustered strongly together.

Unique molecular identifiers were present in the TCR beta cDNA libraries. TCRdb re-derived calls from the PCR reads in MiXCR, one entry per CDR3 protein. The repertoire holds roughly 620,000 distinct CDR3 sequences, with 44% as singletons. Trimming pared 7 bases from V and 6 bases from J, leaving 18 bases between. The CDR3 has 15 residues. Per germline, CDR1 MDHEN and CDR2 SYDVKM. On this clonotype itself: Its antigen is unknown.

The sequencing input was blood. V and J are TRBV28 and TRBJ1-4, with D possibly being TRBD1 (5 bases). This sequence originates from a girl aged 5 to 17 with multiple sclerosis. CDR3 amino acids: CASTDGGFVDEKLFF. CDR3 nucleotides: TGTGCCAGCACTGACGGGGGTTTTGTTGATGAAAAACTGTTTTTT.